This T cell receptor (beta chain) was profiled in a study of blood T cell repertoires in COVID-19. Profiled with immunoSEQ multiplex PCR; TCRdb holds only in-frame clones, not every one. The repertoire consists of a few hundred thousand clones, with about 80% occurring once and the leading ten covering around 3.7%. Ages ranged from about 18 to 90 years, with residence in 24 US areas. Participants reported their clinical history, and cohort assignment relied on those reports. Each recovered donor of Cohort 3 presented with two negative PCRs, clearance, or symptom resolution. CDR1 SGHKS and CDR2 YYEKEE come from the germline V gene (reference sequence). The CDR3 has 15 residues. With V trimmed by 5 bases and J by 9 bases, 8 bases remained unmatched.

This TCR was recovered from a man between 50 and 59 years old who had recovered from COVID-19. Sequencing was carried out using PBMCs or T cells enriched from blood (not recorded which). The genes are TRBV5-5 and TRBJ2-1; 13 bases are a match to TRBD2. Here the CDR3 reads CASSPLAGGLSEQFF. Written as DNA, the CDR3 is TGTGCCAGCAGTCCACTAGCGGGGGGGCTAAGTGAGCAGTTCTTC.